The 27 T cell receptor beta chains reported below all come from one sample, sequenced in a study of shared clonotypes between healthy human individuals. Generated by immunoSEQ multiplex PCR, the TCRdb table keeps only in-frame clones and is missing some. The sample lists 2 million to 2.5 million clones, about 92% occurring once. The source material was naive CD4+ T cells from PBMCs. Stated subset: CD45RA+ positively selected. These TCRs come from a man younger than 35 in good health. Some clones in this sample may be carry-over from other donors' samples.

This sequence joins TRBV5-1 and TRBJ2-3; possible D gene TRBD2, 5 bases. Trimming pared 6 bases from V and 0 bases from J, leaving 14 bases between. CDR1 and CDR2 (germline): SGHRS, YFSETQ. The CDR3 has 15 residues. As DNA, the CDR3 is TGCGCCAGCAACTTATCTCCGGGGAGCACAGATACGCAGTATTTT. This encodes CASNLSPGSTDTQYF. Full variable domain (rest looked up from reference TRBV5-1 and TRBJ2-3): KAGVTQTPRYLIKTRGQQVTLSCSPISGHRSVSWYQQTPGQGLQFLFEYFSETQRNKGNFPGRFSGRQFSNSRSEMNVSTLELGDSALYLCASNLSPGSTDTQYFGPGTRLTVL.

This clone was seen just once. The chain uses TRBV4-1 and TRBJ2-3; TRBD2 matches at 13 bases. With V trimmed by 0 bases and J by 4 bases, 4 bases remained unmatched. The CDR3 totals 17 residues. Germline assignment: CDR1 MGHRA and CDR2 YSYEKL. The CDR3 here is CASSQDRTSGSSDTQYF. In nucleotides, the CDR3 is TGCGCCAGCAGCCAAGACAGGACTAGCGGGAGTTCAGATACGCAGTATTTT.

The chain recombines TRBV28 with TRBJ2-5; no reliable D call. There are 14 residues in the CDR3. CDR1 is MDHEN, CDR2 SYDVKM, per germline. The V end was cut by 5 bases, the J end by 6 bases, with 16 bases between. The CDR3 is CASSPPEWTQTQYF. The CDR3 bases are TGTGCCAGCAGTCCCCCGGAGTGGACGCAGACCCAGTACTTC.

The V gene is TRBV28, the J gene TRBJ2-2; perhaps D is TRBD1 or TRBD2 (5 bases each). Trimming removed 10 bases at V and 6 bases at J, with 21 bases between. Germline values: CDR1 MDHEN, CDR2 SYDVKM. This CDR3 comprises 15 residues. CDR3 protein: CATRRGVVGPGELFF. CDR3 nucleotides: TGTGCCACCCGCCGGGGAGTCGTGGGACCCGGGGAGCTGTTTTTT.

The gene calls are TRBV5-1 and TRBJ2-3; D possibly corresponds to TRBD2 (5 bases). V lost 0 bases, J lost 0 bases, and 8 bases lay in between. From germline, CDR1 is SGHRS and CDR2 YFSETQ. The CDR3 consists of 15 residues. CDR3 amino acids: CASSLEADSTDTQYF. Written as DNA, the CDR3 is TGCGCCAGCAGCTTGGAAGCGGATAGCACAGATACGCAGTATTTT.

The count of this clone is one. V and J are TRBV7-3 and TRBJ2-2; D is possibly TRBD2 (6 bases). The CDR3 is 16 amino acids. Germline V lookup: CDR1 SGHTA, CDR2 FQGTGA. V lost 3 bases and J 5 bases, leaving 16 bases between the germline ends. CDR3 in amino acids: CASSFFSIGGTGELFF. The CDR3 DNA reads as TGTGCCAGCAGCTTTTTTTCTATCGGAGGGACCGGGGAGCTGTTTTTT.

This sequence joins TRBV29-1 and TRBJ1-4; no firm D call. Per germline, CDR1 SQVTM and CDR2 ANQGSEA. The CDR3 has 11 amino acids. V gave up 6 bases and J gave up 8 bases, with 10 bases separating them. CDR3 region: CSVSISEKLFF. CDR3 DNA sequence: TGCAGCGTATCTATATCAGAAAAACTGTTTTTT.

The rearrangement joins TRBV5-6 to TRBJ2-1, with 13 nucleotides matching TRBD2. V shed 0 bases and J 7 bases; nucleotides not matched to a gene: 4. Germline V CDR1 and CDR2: SGHDT, YYEEEE. The CDR3 runs to 16 residues. The CDR3 spells CASSLGTSGRGNEQFF. The CDR3 DNA sequence: TGTGCCAGCAGCTTGGGGACTAGCGGGAGAGGGAATGAGCAGTTCTTC. The variable domain in full, completed from reference TRBV5-6 and TRBJ2-1, reads DAGVTQSPTHLIKTRGQQVTLRCSPKSGHDTVSWYQQALGQGPQFIFQYYEEEERQRGNFPDRFSGHQFPNYSSELNVNALLLGDSALYLCASSLGTSGRGNEQFFGPGTRLTVL.

The J gene is TRBJ1-3, the V gene TRBV11-2; D is possibly TRBD1 (6 bases). Germline V lookup: CDR1 SGHAT, CDR2 FQNNGV. This CDR3 comprises 13 residues. V was shortened by 1 base and J by 9 bases, with 10 bases between the two germline ends. The DNA for the CDR3 is TGTGCCAGCAGCTTAGCAGGCAGGGGCACCATATATTTT. Its protein is CASSLAGRGTIYF.

V gene TRBV2 combines with J gene TRBJ1-4; D is unresolved. The CDR3 length is 11 residues. Between the trimmed V and J ends, which lost 1 base and 10 bases, there was a span of 4 bases. Germline V lookup: CDR1 SNHLY, CDR2 FYNNEI. The CDR3 DNA sequence: TGTGCCAGCAGTGAAGTGGGAAAACTGTTTTTT. Amino acid sequence: CASSEVGKLFF.

The rearrangement links TRBV18 to TRBJ2-1; D perhaps matches TRBD1 (5 bases). The V end was cut by 5 bases, the J end by 0 bases, with 17 bases between. The CDR3 runs to 17 residues. Germline CDR1 KGHSH, CDR2 LQKENI. The CDR3 DNA follows: TGTGCCAGCTCAGCAGACAGAAAGCAGTACTCCTACAATGAGCAGTTCTTC. Translated: CASSADRKQYSYNEQFF. Variable domain in full (rest from reference TRBV18 and TRBJ2-1): NAGVMQNPRHLVRRRGQEARLRCSPMKGHSHVYWYRQLPEEGLKFMVYLQKENIIDESGMPKERFSAEFPKEGPSILRIQQVVRGDSAAYFCASSADRKQYSYNEQFFGPGTRLTVL.

The chain couples TRBV7-8 to TRBJ1-1; TRBD1 matches 7 bases. After removal of 5 bases from V and 5 bases from J, the junction contained 8 bases not matched to a gene. Germline CDR1 SGHVS, CDR2 FQNEAQ. CDR3 length: 14 amino acids. The CDR3 sequence: CASSHKTGKTEAFF. DNA of the CDR3: TGTGCCAGCAGCCATAAGACAGGGAAGACTGAAGCTTTCTTT. The variable domain in full, completed from reference TRBV7-8 and TRBJ1-1, reads GAGVSQSPRYKVAKRGQDVALRCDPISGHVSLFWYQQALGQGPEFLTYFQNEAQLDKSGLPSDRFFAERPEGSVSTLKIQRTQQEDSAVYLCASSHKTGKTEAFFGQGTRLTVV.

The chain carries TRBV29-1 and TRBJ2-5, with D possibly being TRBD1 (6 bases). CDR3 length: 15 amino acids. CDR1 and CDR2 (germline): SQVTM, ANQGSEA. Trimming removed 0 bases from V and 2 bases from J, with 13 bases in between. The CDR3 DNA reads TGCAGCGTTGAAGATCTTGCAGGGGCTCAAGAGACCCAGTACTTC. This sequence encodes CSVEDLAGAQETQYF.

This clone appeared a few times. The gene calls are TRBV6-6 and TRBJ1-1; tentative D call: TRBD1 (6 bases). CDR1 is MNHNY, CDR2 SVGAGI, per germline (reference sequence). Trimming left V 7 bases short and J 11 bases short, with 17 bases between. The CDR3 runs to 12 residues. CDR3 loop: CASKISSQGAFF. As DNA, the CDR3 is TGTGCCAGCAAAATTAGTTCCCAGGGGGCTTTCTTT.

The chain carries TRBV6-1 and TRBJ2-5; a weak D match, TRBD2 (7 bases). This CDR3 is built from 15 residues. Trimming took 6 bases from V and 5 from J, leaving 19 bases between them. Looked up from germline, CDR1 is MNHNS and CDR2 is SASEGT. The CDR3 is CASSWGGGGQETQYF. DNA of the CDR3: TGTGCCAGCAGCTGGGGGGGAGGGGGTCAGGAGACCCAGTACTTC.

This chain links TRBV5-3 with TRBJ2-1; TRBD2 matches 9 bases. TRBV5-3 is designated an ORF whose function remains uncertain. The junction had 7 bases not matched to a gene; V was cut back by 3 bases and J by 6 bases. CDR3 length equals 15 residues. Here the CDR3 DNA reads TGTGCCAGAAGCTGGGCGGGTAGCGGGAGCAATGAGCAGTTCTTC. This sequence encodes CARSWAGSGSNEQFF.

This clone was observed a single time. The chain recombines TRBV29-1 with TRBJ2-7; TRBD2 aligns across 10 bases. V was clipped by 4 bases and J by 5 bases; unmatched bases: 5. There are 13 residues in the CDR3. In germline, CDR1 is SQVTM, CDR2 ANQGSEA. This CDR3 is CSVVTSGIDEQYF. CDR3 bases: TGCAGCGTTGTCACTAGCGGGATAGACGAGCAGTACTTC.

The chain recombines TRBV4-3 with TRBJ1-4; D may be TRBD1 (6 bases). Germline values: CDR1 LGHNA, CDR2 YSLEER. The CDR3 is made up of 17 amino acids. V lost 0 bases and J lost 8, with 19 bases in between. CDR3 in amino acids: CASSQDRGRRPAEKLFF. The DNA for the CDR3 is TGCGCCAGCAGCCAAGATCGGGGGCGGCGACCGGCCGAAAAACTGTTTTTT.

The rearrangement uses TRBV6-5 and TRBJ1-4; D not certain. CDR1 is MNHEY and CDR2 is SVGAGI in the germline V gene. V lost 4 bases, J lost 5 bases, and 5 bases lay in between. This CDR3 has 12 residues. The CDR3 bases are TGTGCCAGCAGTTTCCGGAATGAAAAACTGTTTTTT. It yields the protein CASSFRNEKLFF.

This chain uses TRBV5-1 with TRBJ2-5; TRBD2 matches 9 bases. The CDR3 spans 16 residues. Germline V gives CDR1 SGHRS, CDR2 YFSETQ. The junction had 3 bases not matched to a gene; V was cut back by 0 bases and J by 0 bases. The CDR3 is CASSLVLAGNQETQYF. The CDR3 DNA is TGCGCCAGCAGCTTGGTGCTAGCGGGGAACCAAGAGACCCAGTACTTC. The full variable domain, in which reference TRBV5-1 and TRBJ2-5 provide the parts outside the CDR3, is KAGVTQTPRYLIKTRGQQVTLSCSPISGHRSVSWYQQTPGQGLQFLFEYFSETQRNKGNFPGRFSGRQFSNSRSEMNVSTLELGDSALYLCASSLVLAGNQETQYFGPGTRLLVL.

The rearrangement links TRBV29-1 to TRBJ2-7; D remains ambiguous. The CDR3 runs 10 residues. The V end lost 5 bases, the J end lost 3 bases, and 5 bases lay between the germline ends. CDR1 is SQVTM, CDR2 ANQGSEA, per germline. CDR3 in amino acids: CSVKNYEQYF. The CDR3 DNA follows: TGCAGCGTTAAAAACTACGAGCAGTACTTC.

The table lists this clone with a count of one. The genes are TRBV4-1 and TRBJ1-5, with D uncertain. Trimming stripped 0 bases from V and 5 bases from J, with 11 bases between. This CDR3 is built from 15 residues. CDR1 and CDR2 (germline): MGHRA, YSYEKL. The CDR3 reads CASSQDHGSYQPQHF. The DNA for the CDR3 is TGCGCCAGCAGCCAAGATCATGGATCATATCAGCCCCAGCATTTT.

As to this clone: The identical CDR3 is also encoded by other nucleotide sequences in the sample. The chain couples TRBV29-1 to TRBJ2-6; possibly TRBD2 for D (5 bases). Germline loops: CDR1 SQVTM, CDR2 ANQGSEA. There are 14 residues in the CDR3. V lost 3 bases to trimming and J lost 0 bases, with 6 bases between them. In DNA, the CDR3 is TGCAGCGTTGATACTAGCTCTGGGGCCAACGTCCTGACTTTC. Protein product: CSVDTSSGANVLTF.

The chain carries TRBV11-2 and TRBJ2-7; D gene unclear. The CDR3 sequence is 15 residues long. The V end lost 1 base, the J end lost 0 bases, and 10 bases lay between the germline ends. The V gene's germline CDR1 is SGHAT and CDR2 FQNNGV. CDR3 in DNA: TGTGCCAGCAGCTTAGTCCCAGCTAGCTCCTACGAGCAGTACTTC. This translates into CASSLVPASSYEQYF.

The rearrangement uses TRBV19 and TRBJ1-2; 8 positions agree with TRBD1. The CDR3 runs to 13 residues. Unmatched junction bases numbered 7, after V lost 6 bases and J lost 7 bases. In germline, CDR1 is LNHDA, CDR2 SQIVND (reference sequence). The DNA for the CDR3 is TGTGCCAGTAGCGGGACAGGTATTAGTGGCTACACCTTC. Translated: CASSGTGISGYTF.

The V and J genes are TRBV2 and TRBJ1-1; D remains unclear. CDR1 SNHLY and CDR2 FYNNEI come from the germline V gene. The ends were cut back, 1 base at V and 1 base at J, with 10 bases in the middle. CDR3 length: 15 residues. As DNA, the CDR3 is TGTGCCAGCAGTGAAGGTCTACGGGCGAACACTGAAGCTTTCTTT. This codes for CASSEGLRANTEAFF.

The rearrangement uses TRBV27 and TRBJ1-4, with a tentative D call TRBD1 (5 bases). The V end was cut by 5 bases, the J end by 1 base, with 14 bases between. The CDR3 spans 16 residues. The germline gives CDR1 MNHEY, CDR2 SMNVEV (reference sequence). CDR3: CASSRRRGGTNEKLFF. The CDR3 DNA sequence: TGTGCCAGCAGTCGACGGAGGGGAGGAACTAATGAAAAACTGTTTTTT.